This T cell receptor beta chain derives from a study of OX40 agonist ivuxolimab in advanced cancers. About the research overall: Recorded diagnoses for dose-escalation patients were hepatocellular carcinoma, melanoma, renal cell or head and neck cancer.

If patients had autoimmune disease history or systemic immunosuppression, they were excluded. Trimming removed 2 bases from V and 4 bases from J, with 18 bases in between. Germline CDR1 reads MNHNY; CDR2 reads SVGAGI (reference sequence). CDR3 length: 16 residues. Produced via immunoSEQ multiplex PCR; TCRdb's table is partial and in-frame only. Of tens of thousands of clones listed, just under 95% are singletons. The TCR sequence derives from an adult with an advanced solid tumor such as melanoma, head and neck, liver or kidney cancer. The chain combines TRBV6-6 with TRBJ2-7, with a weak D call TRBD1 (8 bases). The sequencing here drew on CD4+ or CD8+ T cells sorted from blood, taken in a trial of the OX40 agonist ivuxolimab. The CDR3 DNA reads as TGTGCCAGCAGTTACGGGAGCGGGACAGGATCATACGAGCAGTACTTC. It is translated as CASSYGSGTGSYEQYF.